The 8 T cell receptor beta chains below were found in one sample sequenced in a study of CD8+CD57+ T cells in acquired aplastic anemia. The study profiled TCR beta VDJ and CDR3 using genomic DNA as template. From the reads, TCRdb called clonotypes with MiXCR, one entry per CDR3 protein. The data show under 500,000 distinct CDR3 sequences, under 40% seen once. Only patients with CD8+CD57+ cell expansion on flow cytometry were chosen for sequencing. Sequencing used sorted CD4+, CD8+, or CD8+CD57+ T cells (not recorded which) from PBMCs. Every receptor here comes from a human donor with aplastic anemia.

The chain employs TRBV7-4 and TRBJ2-3; weak D call: TRBD1 (6 bases). Germline V lookup: CDR1 SGHVT, CDR2 SQSDAQ. V shed 8 bases and J shed 3 bases, with 12 bases lying between them. The CDR3 is made up of 13 amino acids. The CDR3 reads CASGVGGTDTQYF. The CDR3 DNA follows: TGTGCCAGCGGCGTAGGGGGAACAGATACGCAGTATTTT.

This clonotype has a single count. The genes are TRBV7-3 and TRBJ2-7; no clear D gene. Germline lookup yields CDR1 SGHTA and CDR2 FQGTGA. The CDR3 spans 14 residues. V lost 4 bases to trimming and J lost 2 bases, with 12 bases between them. The CDR3 loop is CASSSHLSPYEQYF. The CDR3, as DNA: TGTGCCAGCAGCTCCCACCTAAGCCCCTACGAGCAGTACTTC.

This clonotype was seen at least ten times. V gene TRBV7-2 combines with J gene TRBJ1-1, with D possibly matching TRBD1 (5 bases). Trimming took off 3 bases at V and 4 bases at J, with 9 bases between the two ends. Per the germline V gene, CDR1 is SGHTA and CDR2 is FQGNSA. This CDR3 has 13 residues. CDR3 in amino acids: CASSLTARTEAFF. DNA of the CDR3: TGTGCCAGCAGCTTGACAGCTCGCACTGAAGCTTTCTTT.

J is TRBJ2-5 and V is TRBV20-1, with D uncertain. With 3 bases removed from V and 4 bases from J, the gap between germline ends came to 15 bases. In germline, CDR1 is DFQATT, CDR2 SNEGSKA (reference sequence). The CDR3 consists of 14 residues. The chain's CDR3 is CSASGQPPGETQYF. CDR3 nucleotide sequence: TGCAGTGCTAGTGGGCAGCCACCGGGAGAGACCCAGTACTTC.

As to this clonotype: A much larger clone sits a single nucleotide away, making a read error possible. The chain has TRBV20-1 and TRBJ1-5; tentative D call: TRBD1 (6 bases). The germline V gene encodes CDR1 DFQATT and CDR2 SNEGSKA (reference sequence). The CDR3 is 15 amino acids. V lost 2 bases and J 11 bases, leaving 22 bases between the germline ends. Here the CDR3 reads CSARSRQGTSQSQHF. In nucleotides, the CDR3 is TGCAGTGCTAGATCCCGCCAGGGGACCAGCCAGTCCCAGCATTTT.

This clonotype appeared many times. The chain is built from TRBV10-3 and TRBJ1-1; a weak D match, TRBD1 (5 bases). Germline CDR1 and CDR2: ENHRY and SYGVKD. The length of the CDR3 is 13 residues. V lost 0 bases, J lost 7 bases, and 9 bases lay in between. Written as DNA, the CDR3 is TGTGCCATCAGTGAGTCTCGAGACAGTGAAGCTTTCTTT. It translates to CAISESRDSEAFF.

Concerning this clonotype itself: The CDR3 does not end in the conserved phenylalanine or tryptophan, so this is likely a read error. The chain recombines TRBV4-1 with TRBJ2-5, with 7 bases matching TRBD1. CDR3 size: 11 residues. Looked up from germline, CDR1 is MGHRA and CDR2 is YSYEKL. V was pared by 4 bases and J by 11 bases, with 4 bases of the junction left unmatched. CDR3 nucleotide sequence: TGCGCCAGCAGCCCCCAGGGACAGCAGTACACC. This codes for CASSPQGQQYT.

To note about this clonotype: This likely comes from a read error, as the CDR3 has no conserved phenylalanine or tryptophan at its end. The rearrangement joins TRBV4-2 to TRBJ2-7; no clear D. The CDR3 extends over 16 amino acids. Germline CDR1 and CDR2: LGHNA and YNFKEQ. V was cut by 2 bases and J by 0 bases, with 14 bases left in between. CDR3 sequence (DNA): TGTGCCAGCAGCCAACAATCAGGCGTCCACTCCTACGAGCAGTACTCC. It specifies CASSQQSGVHSYEQYS.